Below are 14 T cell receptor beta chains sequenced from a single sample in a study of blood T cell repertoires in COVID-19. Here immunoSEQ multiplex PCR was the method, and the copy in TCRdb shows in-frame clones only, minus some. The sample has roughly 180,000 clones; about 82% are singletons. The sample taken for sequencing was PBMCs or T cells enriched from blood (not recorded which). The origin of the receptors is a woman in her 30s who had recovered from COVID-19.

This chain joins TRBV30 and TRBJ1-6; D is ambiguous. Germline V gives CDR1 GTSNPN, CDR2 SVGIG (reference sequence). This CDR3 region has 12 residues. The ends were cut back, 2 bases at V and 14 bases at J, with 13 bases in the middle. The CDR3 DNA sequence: TGTGCCTGGAGTAACACCGGGTCATCCCTCCACTTT. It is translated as CAWSNTGSSLHF.

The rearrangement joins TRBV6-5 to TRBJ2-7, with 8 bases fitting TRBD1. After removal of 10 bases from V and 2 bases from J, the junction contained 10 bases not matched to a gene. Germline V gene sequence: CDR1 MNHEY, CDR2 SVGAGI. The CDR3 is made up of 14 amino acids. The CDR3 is CAIRADRAPYEQYF. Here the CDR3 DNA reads TGTGCCATTAGGGCGGACAGGGCCCCCTACGAGCAGTACTTC.

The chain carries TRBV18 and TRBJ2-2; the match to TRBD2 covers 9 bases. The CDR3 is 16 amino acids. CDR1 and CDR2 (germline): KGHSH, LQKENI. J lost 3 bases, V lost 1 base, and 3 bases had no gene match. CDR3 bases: TGTGCCAGCTCACCACTAGCGGGAGCAGACACCGGGGAGCTGTTTTTT. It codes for CASSPLAGADTGELFF.

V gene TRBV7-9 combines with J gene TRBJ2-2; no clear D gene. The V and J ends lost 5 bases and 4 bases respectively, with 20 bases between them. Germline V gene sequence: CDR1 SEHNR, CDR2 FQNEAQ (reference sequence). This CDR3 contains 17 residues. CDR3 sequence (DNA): TGTGCCAGCAGCCCATCAAGTGCTACCCTCGGCACCGGGGAGCTGTTTTTT. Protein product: CASSPSSATLGTGELFF.

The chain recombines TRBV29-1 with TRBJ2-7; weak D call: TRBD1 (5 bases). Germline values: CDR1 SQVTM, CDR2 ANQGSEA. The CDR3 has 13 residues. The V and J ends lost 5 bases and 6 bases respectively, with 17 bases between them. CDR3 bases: TGCAGCGTTACCGACAGTCACTTGGGCGAGCAGTACTTC. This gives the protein CSVTDSHLGEQYF.

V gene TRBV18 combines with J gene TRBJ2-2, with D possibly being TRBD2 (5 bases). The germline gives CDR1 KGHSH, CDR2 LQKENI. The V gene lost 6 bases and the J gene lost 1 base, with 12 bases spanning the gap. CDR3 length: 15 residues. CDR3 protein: CASSRGQKNTGELFF. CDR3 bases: TGTGCCAGCTCCAGAGGGCAGAAGAACACCGGGGAGCTGTTTTTT. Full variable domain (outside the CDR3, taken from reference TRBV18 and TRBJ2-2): NAGVMQNPRHLVRRRGQEARLRCSPMKGHSHVYWYRQLPEEGLKFMVYLQKENIIDESGMPKERFSAEFPKEGPSILRIQQVVRGDSAAYFCASSRGQKNTGELFFGEGSRLTVL.

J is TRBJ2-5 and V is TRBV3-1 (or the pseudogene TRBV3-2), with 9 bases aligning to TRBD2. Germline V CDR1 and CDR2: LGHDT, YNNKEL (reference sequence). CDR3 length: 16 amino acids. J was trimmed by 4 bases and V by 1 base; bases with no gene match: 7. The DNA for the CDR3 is TGTGCCAGCAGCCAAGTCCAGCGGGAGGTGTTAGAGACCCAGTACTTC. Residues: CASSQVQREVLETQYF.

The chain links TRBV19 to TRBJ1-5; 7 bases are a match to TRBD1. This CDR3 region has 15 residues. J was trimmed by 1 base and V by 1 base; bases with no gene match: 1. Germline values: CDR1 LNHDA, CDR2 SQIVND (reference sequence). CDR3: CASSIGGQSNQPQHF. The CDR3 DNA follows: TGTGCCAGTAGTATAGGGGGACAGAGCAATCAGCCCCAGCATTTT.

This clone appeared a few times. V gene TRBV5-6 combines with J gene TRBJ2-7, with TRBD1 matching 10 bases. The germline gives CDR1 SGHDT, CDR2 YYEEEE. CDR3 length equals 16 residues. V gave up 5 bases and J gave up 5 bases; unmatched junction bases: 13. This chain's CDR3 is CASRFETGGFVNEQYF. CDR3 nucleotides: TGTGCCAGCAGGTTTGAGACAGGGGGCTTCGTAAACGAGCAGTACTTC.

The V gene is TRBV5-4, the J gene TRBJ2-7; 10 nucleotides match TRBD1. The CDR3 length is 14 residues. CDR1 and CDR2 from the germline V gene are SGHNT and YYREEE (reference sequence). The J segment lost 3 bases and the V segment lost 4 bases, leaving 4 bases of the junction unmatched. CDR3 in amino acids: CASSLGTGVYEQYF. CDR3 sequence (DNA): TGTGCCAGCAGCCTGGGGACAGGGGTCTACGAGCAGTACTTC.

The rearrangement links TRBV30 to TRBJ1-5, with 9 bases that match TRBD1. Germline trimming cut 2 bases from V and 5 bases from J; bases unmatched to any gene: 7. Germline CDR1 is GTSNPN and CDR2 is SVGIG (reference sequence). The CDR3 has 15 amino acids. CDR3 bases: TGTGCCTGGAGTTCACCGGGACAGGGTTATCAGCCCCAGCATTTT. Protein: CAWSSPGQGYQPQHF. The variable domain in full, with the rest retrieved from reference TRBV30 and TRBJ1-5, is SQTIHQWPATLVQPVGSPLSLECTVEGTSNPNLYWYRQAAGRGLQLLFYSVGIGQISSEVPQNLSASRPQDRQFILSSKKLLLSDSGFYLCAWSSPGQGYQPQHFGDGTRLSIL.

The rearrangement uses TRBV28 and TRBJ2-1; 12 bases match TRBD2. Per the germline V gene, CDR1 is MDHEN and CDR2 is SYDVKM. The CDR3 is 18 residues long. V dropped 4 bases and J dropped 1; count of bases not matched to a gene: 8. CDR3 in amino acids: CASSSGTSGSWSYNEQFF. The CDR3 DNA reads TGTGCCAGCAGTTCCGGGACTAGCGGGTCGTGGTCCTACAATGAGCAGTTCTTC.

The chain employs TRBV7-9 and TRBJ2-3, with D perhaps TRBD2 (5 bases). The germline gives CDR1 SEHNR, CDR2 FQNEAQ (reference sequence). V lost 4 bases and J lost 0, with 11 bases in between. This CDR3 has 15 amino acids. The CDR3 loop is CASSWSGTSTDTQYF. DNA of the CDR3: TGTGCCAGCAGCTGGAGCGGAACTAGCACAGATACGCAGTATTTT.

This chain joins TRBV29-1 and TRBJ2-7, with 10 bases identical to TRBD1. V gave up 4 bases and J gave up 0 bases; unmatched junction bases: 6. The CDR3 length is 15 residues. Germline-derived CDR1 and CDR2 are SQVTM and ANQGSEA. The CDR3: CSVAHGQGGSYEQYF. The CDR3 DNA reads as TGCAGCGTTGCCCACGGACAGGGGGGCTCCTACGAGCAGTACTTC.